The 3 T cell receptor beta chains in this list originate from one sample, sequenced in a study of T cells in Graves' hyperthyroidism and ophthalmopathy. There were TCR beta CDR3 regions amplified from RNA transcripts. When the TCR CDR3 underwent first-round RT-PCR, the HTBI primer set was used. One entry per CDR3 protein, called by TCRdb with MiXCR from the multiplex PCR reads. Of 550,000 to 600,000 distinct CDR3 sequences in the sample, about a sixth were seen once. The sample consisted of blood. Receptor source: a woman aged 18 to 35 with Graves' hyperthyroidism.

The chain carries TRBV20-1 and TRBJ2-5; tentatively, D is TRBD1 or TRBD2 (6 bases each). The germline V gene encodes CDR1 DFQATT and CDR2 SNEGSKA (reference sequence). The germline V and J ends were trimmed by 3 bases and 2 bases, with 10 bases remaining between them. There are 13 residues in the CDR3. As DNA, the CDR3 is TGCAGTGCTAGTAGGGGGGCTCAAGAGACCCAGTACTTC. This encodes CSASRGAQETQYF.

This clonotype has at least ten counts. The chain employs TRBV27 and TRBJ2-7; D is ambiguous. V lost 3 bases and J 7 bases, leaving 13 bases between the germline ends. This CDR3 is 13 amino acids long. Germline values: CDR1 MNHEY, CDR2 SMNVEV (reference sequence). CDR3 protein: CASSFRSTGEQYF. CDR3 DNA sequence: TGTGCCAGCAGTTTTCGCTCGACCGGGGAGCAGTACTTC.

In this sample, this clonotype turned up many times. The CDR3 DNA reads TGTGCCAGCAGCCACGGGGCGACGGACTCCGAGCAGTACTTC. It translates to CASSHGATDSEQYF. The V gene is TRBV3-1, the J gene TRBJ2-7; D is possibly TRBD1 or TRBD2 (5 bases each). Germline lookup yields CDR1 LGHDT and CDR2 YNNKEL (reference sequence). Trimming removed 3 bases at V and 6 bases at J, with 15 bases between. The CDR3 runs to 14 residues.